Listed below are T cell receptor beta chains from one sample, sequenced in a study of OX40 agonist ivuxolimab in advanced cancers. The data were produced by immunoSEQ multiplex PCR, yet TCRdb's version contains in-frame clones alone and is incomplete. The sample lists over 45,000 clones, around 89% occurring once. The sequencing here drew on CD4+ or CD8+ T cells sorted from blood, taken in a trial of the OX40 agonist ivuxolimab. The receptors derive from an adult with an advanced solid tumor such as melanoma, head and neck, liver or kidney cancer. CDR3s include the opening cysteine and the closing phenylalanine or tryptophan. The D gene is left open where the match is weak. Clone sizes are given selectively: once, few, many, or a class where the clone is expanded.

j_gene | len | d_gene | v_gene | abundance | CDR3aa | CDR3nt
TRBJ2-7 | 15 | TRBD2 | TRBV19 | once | CASSIDGLATYEQYF | TGTGCCAGTAGTATTGACGGACTAGCTACCTACGAGCAGTACTTC
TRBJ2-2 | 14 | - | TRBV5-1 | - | CASSLITGTGELFF | TGCGCCAGCAGCTTAATCACGGGCACCGGGGAGCTGTTTTTT
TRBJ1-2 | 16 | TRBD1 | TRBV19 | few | CASSIGQDPRSYGYTF | TGTGCCAGTAGTATCGGACAGGACCCTCGGAGTTATGGCTACACCTTC
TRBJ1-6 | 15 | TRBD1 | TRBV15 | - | CATSSDRDFNSPLHF | TGTGCCACCAGCAGCGACAGGGATTTTAATTCACCCCTCCACTTT
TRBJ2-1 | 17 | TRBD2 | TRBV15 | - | CATSRVWTSGRRYEQFF | TGTGCCACCAGCAGAGTCTGGACTAGCGGGAGACGGTATGAGCAGTTCTTC
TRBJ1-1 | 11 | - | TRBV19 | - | CASRGGPEAFF | TGTGCCAGTAGAGGGGGACCTGAAGCTTTCTTT
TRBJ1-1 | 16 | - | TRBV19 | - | CASSIVPVGMNTEAFF | TGTGCCAGTAGTATAGTGCCAGTTGGTATGAACACTGAAGCTTTCTTT
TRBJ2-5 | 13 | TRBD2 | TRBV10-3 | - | CATGGTLEETQYF | TGTGCCACGGGGGGGACCTTGGAGGAGACCCAGTACTTC
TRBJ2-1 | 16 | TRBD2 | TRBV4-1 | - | CASTPSSNSGGREQFF | TGCGCCAGCACCCCGAGTTCTAATAGCGGGGGTCGGGAGCAGTTCTTC
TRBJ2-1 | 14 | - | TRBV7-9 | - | CASSVSSSYNEQFF | TGTGCCAGCAGTGTCTCCAGCTCCTACAATGAGCAGTTCTTC
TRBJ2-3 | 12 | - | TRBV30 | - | CAWRAETDTQYF | TGTGCCTGGAGGGCAGAGACAGATACGCAGTATTTT
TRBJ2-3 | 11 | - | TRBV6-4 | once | CASSAGDTQYF | TGTGCCAGCAGTGCCGGGGATACGCAGTATTTT
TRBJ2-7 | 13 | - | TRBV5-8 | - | CASSLVGPYEQYF | TGTGCCAGCAGCCTGGTCGGGCCCTACGAGCAGTACTTC
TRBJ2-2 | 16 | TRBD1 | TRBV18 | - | CASSPPGQGVSGELFF | TGTGCCAGCTCACCACCGGGACAGGGGGTTTCCGGGGAGCTGTTTTTT
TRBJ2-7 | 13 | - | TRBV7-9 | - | CASSLTASYEQYF | TGTGCCAGCAGCTTGACAGCCTCCTACGAGCAGTACTTC